This entry describes one T cell receptor (beta chain). Its cognate antigen is unknown. Trimming cost V 3 bases and J 5 bases, with 16 bases left between them. The CDR3 consists of 15 residues. Per germline, CDR1 MNHEY and CDR2 SMNVEV (reference sequence). This sample was included in a study of OX40 agonist ivuxolimab in advanced cancers. At the level of the study: Eligibility admitted prior anti-PD-1, anti-PD-L1 or anti-CTLA-4 therapy; around 42% had some. Study results and caveats: The study observed clonal expansion of CD4+ and CD8+ blood T cells by week 6 at 0.1 to 3.0 mg/kg.

This table comes from immunoSEQ multiplex PCR, and its TCRdb copy is limited to in-frame clones, with some not included. Here the sample spans about 45,000 clones, roughly 84% being singletons. The clonotype originates from an adult with an advanced solid tumor such as melanoma, head and neck, liver or kidney cancer. The V and J genes are TRBV27 and TRBJ1-1; D is unclear. This material consisted of CD4+ or CD8+ T cells sorted from blood, taken in a trial of the OX40 agonist ivuxolimab. The CDR3 region is CASSLAATEGTEAFF. The CDR3 DNA reads TGTGCCAGCAGTTTGGCTGCTACCGAGGGAACTGAAGCTTTCTTT.